Listed here are 14 T cell receptor beta chains from one sample, sequenced in a study of blood T cells in healthy people across ages. Then a second PCR, running about 6 to 11 cycles, was carried out with a sample-barcoded 5' primer and a J-beta primer mix. TCRdb used MiXCR to reprocess the 5' RACE reads, holding one entry per CDR3 protein. Here the sample spans fewer than 2 million distinct CDR3 sequences, 39% being singletons. The sequenced sample consisted of blood. The receptors come from a human donor in good health.

The chain has TRBV10-3 and TRBJ2-1; TRBD2 matches 10 bases. The CDR3 runs 19 residues. Germline trimming cut 3 bases from V and 0 bases from J; bases unmatched to any gene: 11. CDR1 ENHRY and CDR2 SYGVKD come from the germline V gene. CDR3 bases: TGTGCCATCAGTGATACGAGCGGGGGGGCGGGAGGCTCCTACAATGAGCAGTTCTTC. It specifies CAISDTSGGAGGSYNEQFF.

In this sample, this clonotype turned up a few times. The chain joins TRBV10-3 to TRBJ1-5; D gene unclear. The CDR3 runs to 13 residues. The ends were cut back, 3 bases at V and 11 bases at J, with 14 bases in the middle. In germline, CDR1 is ENHRY, CDR2 SYGVKD. The CDR3 nucleotides are TGTGCCATCAGTGACATATCTACGGGGACCCAGCATTTT. It is translated as CAISDISTGTQHF.

This clonotype was seen many times. CDR3 nucleotide sequence: TGTGCCAGCAGTGAAGGACAGGCGATCTCCTACGAGCAGTACTTC. It yields the protein CASSEGQAISYEQYF. The chain has TRBV6-1 and TRBJ2-7; D is possibly TRBD1 (6 bases). V lost 1 base, J lost 0 bases, and 10 bases lay in between. Germline values: CDR1 MNHNS, CDR2 SASEGT. CDR3 length equals 15 residues.

This clonotype was seen a few times. The chain carries TRBV7-8 and TRBJ2-7; D not certain. The germline gives CDR1 SGHVS, CDR2 FQNEAQ. The CDR3 sequence is 14 residues long. Between the trimmed V and J ends, which lost 4 bases and 0 bases, there was a span of 10 bases. CDR3 coding DNA: TGTGCCAGCAGCTCGAGGAGAATCTCCTACGAGCAGTACTTC. It translates to CASSSRRISYEQYF. The variable domain in full, completed from reference TRBV7-8 and TRBJ2-7, reads GAGVSQSPRYKVAKRGQDVALRCDPISGHVSLFWYQQALGQGPEFLTYFQNEAQLDKSGLPSDRFFAERPEGSVSTLKIQRTQQEDSAVYLCASSSRRISYEQYFGPGTRLTVT.

Details on this clonotype: Given the absence of the conserved phenylalanine or tryptophan at the CDR3 end, a read error is likely. The chain recombines TRBV7-9 with TRBJ2-1; 7 positions agree with TRBD1. Trimming cost V 3 bases and J 4 bases; bases outside gene matches: 3. Germline-derived CDR1 and CDR2 are SEHNR and FQNEAQ (reference sequence). The CDR3 is 14 residues long. CDR3 loop: CASSFGGQYNEQFC. The CDR3 DNA is TGTGCCAGCAGCTTTGGGGGACAGTACAATGAGCAGTTCTGC.

The V and J genes are TRBV21-1 and TRBJ2-7; the D call TRBD1 from the table was never checked on the DNA. TRBV21-1 is a known pseudogene. The CDR3 runs to 16 residues. The CDR3, as DNA: TGTGCCAGCAGCAAAGATGAGACAGGGGTGATGGACGAGCAGTACTTC. Translation: CASSKDETGVMDEQYF.

The genes are TRBV5-1 and TRBJ1-2, with a possible D match to TRBD1 (5 bases). Germline CDR1 is SGHRS and CDR2 is YFSETQ. The CDR3 spans 15 residues. V lost 3 bases, J lost 3 bases, and 15 bases lay in between. The CDR3 DNA sequence: TGCGCCAGCAGCTACATGGGGACCCTCGACTATGGCTACACCTTC. Encoded protein: CASSYMGTLDYGYTF.

Note on this clonotype: Compared with germline, one end of the junction differs, possibly owing to a read error. V and J are TRBV29-1 and TRBJ2-4; TRBD2 matches at 10 bases. The V gene's germline CDR1 is SQVTM and CDR2 ANQGSEA. The CDR3 is 17 residues long. The DNA of the CDR3 is TGTAGCGGGGGGACCGGGGCGAATGGCGAAGGGGACGACATTCAGTACTTC. As protein: CSGGTGANGEGDDIQYF.

V is TRBV2 and J is TRBJ2-7; weak D call: TRBD1 (5 bases). The CDR3 sequence is 13 residues long. Germline loops: CDR1 SNHLY, CDR2 FYNNEI. The V end lost 7 bases, the J end lost 0 bases, and 10 bases lay between the germline ends. As DNA, the CDR3 is TGTGCCAGCAAAGGGGTTAGCTCCTACGAGCAGTACTTC. Translated: CASKGVSSYEQYF.

The rearrangement uses TRBV20-1 and TRBJ1-2; D not certain. CDR1 is DFQATT, CDR2 SNEGSKA, per germline (reference sequence). CDR3 length equals 12 residues. V was pared by 6 bases and J by 2 bases, with 10 bases between. The CDR3 nucleotides are TGCAGTGCCGGACGTAGAAACTATGGCTACACCTTC. As protein: CSAGRRNYGYTF.

The chain employs TRBV29-1 and TRBJ1-2; TRBD1 matches 7 bases. The CDR3 sequence is 13 residues long. Germline lookup yields CDR1 SQVTM and CDR2 ANQGSEA. The J segment lost 5 bases and the V segment lost 7 bases, leaving 10 bases of the junction unmatched. Here the CDR3 reads CSAETGLRYGYTF. The CDR3, as DNA: TGCAGCGCCGAGACAGGGCTTCGATATGGCTACACCTTC.

The V call is TRBV12-3 or TRBV12-4, the J call TRBJ2-7; D ambiguous. There are 17 residues in the CDR3. V gave up 3 bases and J gave up 0 bases, with 18 bases separating them. The CDR3 here is CASSFPALIVSSYEQYF. DNA for the CDR3: TGTGCCAGCAGTTTTCCAGCCTTAATCGTCAGCTCCTACGAGCAGTACTTC.

This clonotype was recorded a few times. The CDR3 here is CSTAKRELGFYTF. The CDR3 DNA follows: TGCAGTACAGCCAAGAGGGAGCTGGGCTTCTACACCTTC. The chain carries TRBV20-1 and TRBJ1-2; D call uncertain. CDR1 DFQATT and CDR2 SNEGSKA come from the germline V gene (reference sequence). The CDR3 runs 13 residues. V gave up 8 bases and J gave up 10 bases, with 23 bases separating them.

The V and J genes are TRBV9 and TRBJ2-1, with 13 nucleotides matching TRBD2. This CDR3 is 17 amino acids long. Germline V gene lookup returns CDR1 SGDLS and CDR2 YYNGEE. Trimming removed 2 bases from V and 5 bases from J; junction bases left unmatched: 7. CDR3 coding DNA: TGTGCCAGCAGCGTCGGAACTAGCGGGGGGGCGGACAATGAGCAGTTCTTC. Amino acids: CASSVGTSGGADNEQFF.